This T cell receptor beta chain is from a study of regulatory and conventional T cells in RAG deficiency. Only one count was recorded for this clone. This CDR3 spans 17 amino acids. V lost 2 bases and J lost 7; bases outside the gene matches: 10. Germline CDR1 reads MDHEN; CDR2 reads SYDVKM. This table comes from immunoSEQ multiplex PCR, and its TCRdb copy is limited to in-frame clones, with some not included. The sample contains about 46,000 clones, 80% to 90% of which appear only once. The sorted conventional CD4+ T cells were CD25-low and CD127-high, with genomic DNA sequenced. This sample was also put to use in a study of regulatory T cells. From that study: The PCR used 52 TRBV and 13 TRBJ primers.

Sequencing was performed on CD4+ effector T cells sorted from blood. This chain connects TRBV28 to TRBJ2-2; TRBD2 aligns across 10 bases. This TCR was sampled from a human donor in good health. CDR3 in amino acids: CASSLGLLAGAHGELFF. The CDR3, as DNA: TGTGCCAGCAGTTTAGGGTTGCTAGCGGGGGCACACGGGGAGCTGTTTTTT.